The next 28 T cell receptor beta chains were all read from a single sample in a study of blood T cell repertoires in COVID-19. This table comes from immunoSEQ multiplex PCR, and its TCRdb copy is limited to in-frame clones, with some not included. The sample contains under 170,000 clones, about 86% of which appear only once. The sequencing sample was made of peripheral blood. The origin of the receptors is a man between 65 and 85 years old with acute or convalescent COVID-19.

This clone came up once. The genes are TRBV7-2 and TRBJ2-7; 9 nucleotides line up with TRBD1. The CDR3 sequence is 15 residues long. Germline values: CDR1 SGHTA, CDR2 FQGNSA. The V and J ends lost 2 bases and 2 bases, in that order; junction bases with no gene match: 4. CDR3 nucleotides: TGTGCCAGCAGCTTACTGAGACAGGGGGCCTACGAGCAGTACTTC. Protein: CASSLLRQGAYEQYF.

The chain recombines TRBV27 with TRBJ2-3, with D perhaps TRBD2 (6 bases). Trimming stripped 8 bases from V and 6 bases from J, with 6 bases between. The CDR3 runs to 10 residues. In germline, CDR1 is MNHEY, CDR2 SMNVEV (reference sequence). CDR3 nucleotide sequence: TGTGCCAGCGGGAGGGATACGCAGTATTTT. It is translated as CASGRDTQYF.

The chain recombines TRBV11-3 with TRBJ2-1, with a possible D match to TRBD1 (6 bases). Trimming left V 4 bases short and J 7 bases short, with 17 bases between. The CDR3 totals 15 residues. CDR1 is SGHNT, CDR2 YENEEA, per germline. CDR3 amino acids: CASSSSWGHRNEQFF. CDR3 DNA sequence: TGTGCCAGCAGCTCCTCGTGGGGACACAGGAATGAGCAGTTCTTC.

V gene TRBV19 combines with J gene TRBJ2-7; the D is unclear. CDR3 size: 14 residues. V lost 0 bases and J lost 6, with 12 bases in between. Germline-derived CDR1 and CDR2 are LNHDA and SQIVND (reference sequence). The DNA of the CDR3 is TGTGCCAGTAGTATAGATCTCCGACTGAGCGAGCAGTACTTC. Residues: CASSIDLRLSEQYF.

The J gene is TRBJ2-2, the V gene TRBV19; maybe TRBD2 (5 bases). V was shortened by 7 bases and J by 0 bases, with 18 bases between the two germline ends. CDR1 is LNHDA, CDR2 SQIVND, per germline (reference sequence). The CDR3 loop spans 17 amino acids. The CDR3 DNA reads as TGTGCCAGTACCCCGAAGCCGGTGGGAGCGAACACCGGGGAGCTGTTTTTT. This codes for CASTPKPVGANTGELFF.

Here the CDR3 reads CASSPLAAGGRNEQFF. CDR3 nucleotide sequence: TGTGCCAGCTCACCACTCGCCGCGGGAGGGCGCAATGAGCAGTTCTTC. The chain uses TRBV18 and TRBJ2-1; 9 bases agree with TRBD2. V trimming: 1 base; J trimming: 6 bases; junction bases outside the gene matches: 7. This CDR3 is built from 16 residues. CDR1 is KGHSH and CDR2 is LQKENI in the germline V gene.

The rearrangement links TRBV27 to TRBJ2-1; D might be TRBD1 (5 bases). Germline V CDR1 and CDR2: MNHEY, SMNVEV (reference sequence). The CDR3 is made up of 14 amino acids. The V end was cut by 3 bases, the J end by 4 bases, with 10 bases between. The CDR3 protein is CASSFTRQYNEQFF. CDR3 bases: TGTGCCAGCAGTTTTACCCGACAGTACAATGAGCAGTTCTTC.

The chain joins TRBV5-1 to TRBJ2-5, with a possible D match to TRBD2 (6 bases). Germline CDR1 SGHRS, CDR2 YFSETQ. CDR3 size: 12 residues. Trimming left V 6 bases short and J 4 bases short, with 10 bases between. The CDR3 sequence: CASNPGGETQYF. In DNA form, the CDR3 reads TGCGCCAGCAACCCCGGGGGAGAGACCCAGTACTTC.

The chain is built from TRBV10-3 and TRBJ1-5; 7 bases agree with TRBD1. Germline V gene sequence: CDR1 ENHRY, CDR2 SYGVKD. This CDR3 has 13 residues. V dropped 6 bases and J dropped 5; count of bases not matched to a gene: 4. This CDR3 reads CAIRGQGDQPQHF. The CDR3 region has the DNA TGTGCCATCAGGGGCCAGGGGGATCAGCCCCAGCATTTT.

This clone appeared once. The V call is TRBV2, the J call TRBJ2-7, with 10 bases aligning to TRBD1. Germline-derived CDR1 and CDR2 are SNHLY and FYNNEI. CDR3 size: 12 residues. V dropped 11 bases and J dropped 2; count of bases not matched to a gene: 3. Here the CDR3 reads CAGGQGPYEQYF. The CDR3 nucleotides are TGTGCCGGGGGACAGGGGCCCTACGAGCAGTACTTC.

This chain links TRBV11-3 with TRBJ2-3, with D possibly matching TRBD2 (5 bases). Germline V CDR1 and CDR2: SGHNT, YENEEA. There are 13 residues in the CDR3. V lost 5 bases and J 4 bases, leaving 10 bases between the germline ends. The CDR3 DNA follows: TGTGCCAGCAGCGGCCGGACTCCAGATACGCAGTATTTT. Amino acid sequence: CASSGRTPDTQYF.

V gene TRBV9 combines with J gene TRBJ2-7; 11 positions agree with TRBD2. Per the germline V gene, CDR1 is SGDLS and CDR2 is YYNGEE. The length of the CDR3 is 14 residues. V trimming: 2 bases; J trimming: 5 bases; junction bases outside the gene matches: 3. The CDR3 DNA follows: TGTGCCAGCAGCGTTAGCGGGAGGGCCCACGAGCAGTACTTC. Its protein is CASSVSGRAHEQYF.

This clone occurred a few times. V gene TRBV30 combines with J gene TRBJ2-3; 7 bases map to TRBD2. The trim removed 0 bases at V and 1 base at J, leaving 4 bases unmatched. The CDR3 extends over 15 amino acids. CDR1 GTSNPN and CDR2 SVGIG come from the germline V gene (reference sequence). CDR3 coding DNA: TGTGCCTGGAGTGTACTAGCGATACGCACAGATACGCAGTATTTT. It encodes CAWSVLAIRTDTQYF.

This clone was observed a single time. CDR3 region: CASSRTSGSGGGETQYF. The DNA of the CDR3 is TGTGCCAGCTCACGGACTAGCGGGAGTGGTGGTGGAGAGACCCAGTACTTC. This chain uses TRBV18 with TRBJ2-5; TRBD2 matches 13 bases. Germline CDR1 KGHSH, CDR2 LQKENI. CDR3 length equals 17 residues. The V gene end was trimmed by 4 bases and the J gene end by 4 bases; junction bases not matched to a gene: 9.

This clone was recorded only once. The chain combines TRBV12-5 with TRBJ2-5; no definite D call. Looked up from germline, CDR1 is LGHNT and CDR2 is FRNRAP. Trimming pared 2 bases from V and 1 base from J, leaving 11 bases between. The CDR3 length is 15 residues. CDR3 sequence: CASGLSAALQETQYF. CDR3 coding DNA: TGTGCTAGTGGTTTGTCCGCGGCTCTCCAAGAGACCCAGTACTTC.

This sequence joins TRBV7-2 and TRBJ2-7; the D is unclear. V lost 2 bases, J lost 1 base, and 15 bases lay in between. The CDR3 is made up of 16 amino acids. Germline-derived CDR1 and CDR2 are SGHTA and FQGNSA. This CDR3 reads CASSLLFGAQSYEQYF. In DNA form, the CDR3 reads TGTGCCAGCAGCTTATTGTTCGGAGCCCAATCCTACGAGCAGTACTTC.

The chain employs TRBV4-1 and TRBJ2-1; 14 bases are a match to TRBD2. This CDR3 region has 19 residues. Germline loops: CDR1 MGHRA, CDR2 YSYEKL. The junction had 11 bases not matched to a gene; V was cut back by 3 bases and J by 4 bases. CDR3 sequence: CASSHPGTSGSHTYNEQFF. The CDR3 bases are TGCGCCAGCAGCCACCCCGGGACTAGCGGGAGCCACACTTACAATGAGCAGTTCTTC.

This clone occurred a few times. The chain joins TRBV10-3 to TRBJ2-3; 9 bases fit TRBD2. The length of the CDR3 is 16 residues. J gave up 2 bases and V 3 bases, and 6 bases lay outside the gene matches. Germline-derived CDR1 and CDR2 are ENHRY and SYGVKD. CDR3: CAISDASGMFTDTQYF. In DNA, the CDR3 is TGTGCCATCAGTGATGCTAGCGGGATGTTCACAGATACGCAGTATTTT.

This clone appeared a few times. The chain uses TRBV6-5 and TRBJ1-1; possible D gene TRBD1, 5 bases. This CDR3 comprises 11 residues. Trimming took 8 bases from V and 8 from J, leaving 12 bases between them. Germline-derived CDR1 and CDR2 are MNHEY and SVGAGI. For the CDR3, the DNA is TGTGCCAGCGAGGGAGGGGCGGAAGCTTTCTTT. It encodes CASEGGAEAFF.

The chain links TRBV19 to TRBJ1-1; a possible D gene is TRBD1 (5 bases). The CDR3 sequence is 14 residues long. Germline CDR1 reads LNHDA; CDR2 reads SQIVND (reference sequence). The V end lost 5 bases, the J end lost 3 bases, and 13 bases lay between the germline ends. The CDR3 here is CASSWGERDTEAFF. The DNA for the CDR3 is TGTGCCAGTAGTTGGGGGGAAAGGGACACTGAAGCTTTCTTT.

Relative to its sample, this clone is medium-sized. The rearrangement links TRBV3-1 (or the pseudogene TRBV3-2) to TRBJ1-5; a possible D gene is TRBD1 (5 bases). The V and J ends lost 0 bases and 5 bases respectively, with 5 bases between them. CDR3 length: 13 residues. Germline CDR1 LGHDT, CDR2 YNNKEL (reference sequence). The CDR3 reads CASSQDRDQPQHF. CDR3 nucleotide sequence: TGTGCCAGCAGCCAAGACAGGGATCAGCCCCAGCATTTT.

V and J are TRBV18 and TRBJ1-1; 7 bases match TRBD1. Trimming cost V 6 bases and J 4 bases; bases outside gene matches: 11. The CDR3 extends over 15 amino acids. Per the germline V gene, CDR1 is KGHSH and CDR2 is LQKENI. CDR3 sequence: CASSPLTGEVTEAFF. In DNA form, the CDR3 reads TGTGCCAGCTCGCCTCTAACAGGGGAGGTCACTGAAGCTTTCTTT.

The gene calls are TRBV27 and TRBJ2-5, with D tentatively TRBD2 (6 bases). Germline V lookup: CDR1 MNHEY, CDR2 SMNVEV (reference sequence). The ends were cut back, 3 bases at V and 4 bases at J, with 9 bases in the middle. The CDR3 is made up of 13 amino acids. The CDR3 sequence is CASSLEGGETQYF. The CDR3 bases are TGTGCCAGCAGTTTGGAGGGCGGAGAGACCCAGTACTTC.

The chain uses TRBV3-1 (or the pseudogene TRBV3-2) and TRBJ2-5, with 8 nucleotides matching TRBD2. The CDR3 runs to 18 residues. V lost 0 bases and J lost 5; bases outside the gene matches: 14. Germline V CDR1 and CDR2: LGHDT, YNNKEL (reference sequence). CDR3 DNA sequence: TGTGCCAGCAGCCAAGATGGGCGGGGGGAAGGCGGCTGGGAGACCCAGTACTTC. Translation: CASSQDGRGEGGWETQYF.

The chain's CDR3 is CASSSAGGTAGELFF. CDR3 sequence (DNA): TGTGCCAGCAGCTCCGCGGGGGGGACGGCCGGGGAGCTGTTTTTT. The V and J genes are TRBV7-2 and TRBJ2-2, with 9 bases fitting TRBD2. There are 15 residues in the CDR3. Trimming cost V 4 bases and J 6 bases; bases outside gene matches: 6. CDR1 SGHTA and CDR2 FQGNSA come from the germline V gene. The full variable domain, its missing parts supplied by reference TRBV7-2 and TRBJ2-2, is GAGVSQSPSNKVTEKGKDVELRCDPISGHTALYWYRQSLGQGLEFLIYFQGNSAPDKSGLPSDRFSAERTGGSVSTLTIQRTQQEDSAVYLCASSSAGGTAGELFFGEGSRLTVL.

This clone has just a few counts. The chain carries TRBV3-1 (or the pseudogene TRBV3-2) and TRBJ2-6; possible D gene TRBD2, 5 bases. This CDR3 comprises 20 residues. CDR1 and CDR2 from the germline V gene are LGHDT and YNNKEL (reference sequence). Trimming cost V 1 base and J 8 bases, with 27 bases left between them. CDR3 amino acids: CASSQVYGLTSAPVSNVLTF. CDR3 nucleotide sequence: TGTGCCAGCAGCCAAGTTTATGGACTTACCTCAGCGCCTGTTTCCAACGTCCTGACTTTC.

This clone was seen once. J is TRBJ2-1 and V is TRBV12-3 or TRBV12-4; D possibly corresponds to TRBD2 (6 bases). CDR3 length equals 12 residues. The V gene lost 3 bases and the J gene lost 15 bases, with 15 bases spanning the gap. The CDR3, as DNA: TGTGCCAGCAGTTTGGACGAGCGGGCCTCGTTCTTC. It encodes CASSLDERASFF.

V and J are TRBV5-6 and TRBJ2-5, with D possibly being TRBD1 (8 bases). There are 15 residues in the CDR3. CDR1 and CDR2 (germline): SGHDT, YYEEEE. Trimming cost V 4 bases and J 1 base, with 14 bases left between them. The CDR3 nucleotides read TGTGCCAGCAGCGAGAACAGGGGGGGCCAAGAGACCCAGTACTTC. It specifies CASSENRGGQETQYF.